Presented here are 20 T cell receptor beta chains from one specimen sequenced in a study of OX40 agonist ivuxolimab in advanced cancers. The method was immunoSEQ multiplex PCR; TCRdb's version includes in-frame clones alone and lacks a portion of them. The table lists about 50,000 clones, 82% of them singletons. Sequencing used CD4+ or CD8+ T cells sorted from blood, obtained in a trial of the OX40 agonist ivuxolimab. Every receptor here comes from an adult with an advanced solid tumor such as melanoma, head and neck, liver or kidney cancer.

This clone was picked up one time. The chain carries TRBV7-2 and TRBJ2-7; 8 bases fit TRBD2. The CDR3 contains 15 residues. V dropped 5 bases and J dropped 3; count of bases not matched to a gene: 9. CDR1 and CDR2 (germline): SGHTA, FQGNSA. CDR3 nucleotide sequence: TGTGCCAGCAGCCCGGGGGGAGCGGGGGACTACGAGCAGTACTTC. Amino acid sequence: CASSPGGAGDYEQYF.

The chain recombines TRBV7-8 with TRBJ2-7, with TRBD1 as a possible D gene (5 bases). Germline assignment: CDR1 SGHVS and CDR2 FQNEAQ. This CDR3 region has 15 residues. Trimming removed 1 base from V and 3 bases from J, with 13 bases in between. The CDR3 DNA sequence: TGTGCCAGCAGCTTAGAGGGGCAGGTTAACTACGAGCAGTACTTC. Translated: CASSLEGQVNYEQYF.

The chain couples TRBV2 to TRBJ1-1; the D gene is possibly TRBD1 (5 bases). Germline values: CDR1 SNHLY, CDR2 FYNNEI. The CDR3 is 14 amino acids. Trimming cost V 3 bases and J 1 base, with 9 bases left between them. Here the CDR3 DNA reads TGTGCCAGCAGTGAGCGGGGGTCGAACACTGAAGCTTTCTTT. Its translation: CASSERGSNTEAFF.

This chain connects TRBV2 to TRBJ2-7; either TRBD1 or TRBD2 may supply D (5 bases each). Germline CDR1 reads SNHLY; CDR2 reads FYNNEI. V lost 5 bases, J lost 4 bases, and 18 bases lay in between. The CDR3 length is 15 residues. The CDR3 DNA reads TGTGCCAGCAGTTACGGGACGCCTGATTTTTACGAGCAGTACTTC. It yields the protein CASSYGTPDFYEQYF.

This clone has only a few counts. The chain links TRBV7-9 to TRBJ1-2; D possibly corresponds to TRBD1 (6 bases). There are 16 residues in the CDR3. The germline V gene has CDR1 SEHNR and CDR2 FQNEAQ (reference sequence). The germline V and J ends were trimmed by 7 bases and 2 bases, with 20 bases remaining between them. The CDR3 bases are TGTGCCAGCACCTCAGCTACCCTGCAGGGGAACTATGGCTACACCTTC. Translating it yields CASTSATLQGNYGYTF.

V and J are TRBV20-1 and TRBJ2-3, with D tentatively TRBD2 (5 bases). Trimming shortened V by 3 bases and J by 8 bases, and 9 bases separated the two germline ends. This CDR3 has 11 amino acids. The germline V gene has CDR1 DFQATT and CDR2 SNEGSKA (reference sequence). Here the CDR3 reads CSASPGGTQYF. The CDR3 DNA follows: TGCAGTGCTAGCCCAGGAGGTACGCAGTATTTT.

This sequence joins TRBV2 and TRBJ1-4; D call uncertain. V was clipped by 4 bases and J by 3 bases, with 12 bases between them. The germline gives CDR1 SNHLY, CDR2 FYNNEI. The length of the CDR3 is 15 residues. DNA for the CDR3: TGTGCCAGCAGTGGGGGTAAACGGTCTAATGAAAAACTGTTTTTT. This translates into CASSGGKRSNEKLFF.

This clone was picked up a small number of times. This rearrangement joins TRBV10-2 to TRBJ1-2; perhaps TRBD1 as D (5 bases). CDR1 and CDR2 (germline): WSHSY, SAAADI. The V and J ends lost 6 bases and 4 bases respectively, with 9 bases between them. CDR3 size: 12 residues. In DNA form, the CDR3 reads TGCGCCAGCAGGACAGATTCCTATGGCTACACCTTC. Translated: CASRTDSYGYTF.

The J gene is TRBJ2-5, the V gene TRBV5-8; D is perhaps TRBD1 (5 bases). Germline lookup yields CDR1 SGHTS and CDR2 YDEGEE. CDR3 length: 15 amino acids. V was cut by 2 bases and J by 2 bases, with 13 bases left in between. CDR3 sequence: CASSFETAGQETQYF. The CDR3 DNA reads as TGTGCCAGCAGCTTTGAGACAGCAGGTCAAGAGACCCAGTACTTC.

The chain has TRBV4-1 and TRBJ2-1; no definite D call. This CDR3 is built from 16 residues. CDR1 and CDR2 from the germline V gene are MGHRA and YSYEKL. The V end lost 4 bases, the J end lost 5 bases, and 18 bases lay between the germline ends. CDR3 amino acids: CASSPPSTTLNNEQFF. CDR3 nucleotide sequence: TGCGCCAGCAGCCCTCCGAGCACCACCCTAAACAATGAGCAGTTCTTC.

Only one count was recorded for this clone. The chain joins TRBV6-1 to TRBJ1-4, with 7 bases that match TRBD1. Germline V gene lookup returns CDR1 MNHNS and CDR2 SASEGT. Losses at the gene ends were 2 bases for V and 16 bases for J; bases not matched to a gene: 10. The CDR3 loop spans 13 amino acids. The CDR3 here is CASSERGTEVRFF. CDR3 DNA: TGTGCCAGCAGTGAAAGAGGGACAGAAGTGAGGTTTTTT.

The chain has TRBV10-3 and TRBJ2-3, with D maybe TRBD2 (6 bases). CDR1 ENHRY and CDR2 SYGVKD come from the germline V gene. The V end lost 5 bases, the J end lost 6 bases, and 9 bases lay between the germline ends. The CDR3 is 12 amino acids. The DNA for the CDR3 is TGTGCCATCAGTAAACTAGCCGATACGCAGTATTTT. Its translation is CAISKLADTQYF.

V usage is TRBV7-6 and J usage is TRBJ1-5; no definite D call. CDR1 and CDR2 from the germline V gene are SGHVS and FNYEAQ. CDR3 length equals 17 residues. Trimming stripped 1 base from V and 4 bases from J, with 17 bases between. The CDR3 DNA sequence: TGTGCCAGCAGCTTAGGGCTCGGGAGTTCCCTTAATCAGCCCCAGCATTTT. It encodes CASSLGLGSSLNQPQHF.

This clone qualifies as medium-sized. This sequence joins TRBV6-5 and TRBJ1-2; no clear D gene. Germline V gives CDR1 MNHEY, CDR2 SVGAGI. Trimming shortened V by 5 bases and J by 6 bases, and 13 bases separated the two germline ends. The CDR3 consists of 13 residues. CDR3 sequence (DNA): TGTGCCAGCAGTCTAGAGTGGAGGGATGGCTACACCTTC. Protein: CASSLEWRDGYTF.

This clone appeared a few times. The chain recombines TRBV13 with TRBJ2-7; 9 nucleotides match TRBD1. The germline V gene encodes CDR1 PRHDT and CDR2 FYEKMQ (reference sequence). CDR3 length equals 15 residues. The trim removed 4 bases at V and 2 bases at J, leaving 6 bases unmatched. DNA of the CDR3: TGTGCCAGCAGCTGGCGACAGGGGGTTCCCTACGAGCAGTACTTC. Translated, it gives CASSWRQGVPYEQYF. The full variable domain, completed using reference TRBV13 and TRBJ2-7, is AAGVIQSPRHLIKEKRETATLKCYPIPRHDTVYWYQQGPGQDPQFLISFYEKMQSDKGSIPDRFSAQQFSDYHSELNMSSLELGDSALYFCASSWRQGVPYEQYFGPGTRLTVT.

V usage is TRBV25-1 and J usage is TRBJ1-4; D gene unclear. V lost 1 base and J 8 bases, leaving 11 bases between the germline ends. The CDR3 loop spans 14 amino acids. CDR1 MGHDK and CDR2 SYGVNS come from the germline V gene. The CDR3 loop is CASSEWGGGEKLFF. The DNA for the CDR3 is TGTGCCAGCAGTGAATGGGGAGGAGGGGAAAAACTGTTTTTT. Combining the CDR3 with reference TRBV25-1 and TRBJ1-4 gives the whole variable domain EADIYQTPRYLVIGTGKKITLECSQTMGHDKMYWYQQDPGMELHLIHYSYGVNSTEKGDLSSESTVSRIRTEHFPLTLESARPSHTSQYLCASSEWGGGEKLFFGSGTQLSVL.

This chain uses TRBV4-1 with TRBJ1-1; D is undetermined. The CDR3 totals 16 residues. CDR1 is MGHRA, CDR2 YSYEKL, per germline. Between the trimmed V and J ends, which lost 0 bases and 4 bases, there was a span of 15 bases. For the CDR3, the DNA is TGCGCCAGCAGCCAAGATTTGCTGAAGTTCGGCACTGAAGCTTTCTTT. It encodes CASSQDLLKFGTEAFF.

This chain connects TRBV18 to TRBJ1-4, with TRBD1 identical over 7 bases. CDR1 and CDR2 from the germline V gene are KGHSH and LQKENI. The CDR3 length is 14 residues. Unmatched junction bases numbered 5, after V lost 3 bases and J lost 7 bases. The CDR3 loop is CASSPSTGSEKLFF. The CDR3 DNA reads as TGTGCCAGCTCACCGTCGACAGGGAGTGAAAAACTGTTTTTT.

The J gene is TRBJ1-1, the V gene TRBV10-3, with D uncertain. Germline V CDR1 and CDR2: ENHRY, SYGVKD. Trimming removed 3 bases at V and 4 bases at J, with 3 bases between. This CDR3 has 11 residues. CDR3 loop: CAISEGTEAFF. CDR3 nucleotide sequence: TGTGCCATCAGTGAAGGCACTGAAGCTTTCTTT.

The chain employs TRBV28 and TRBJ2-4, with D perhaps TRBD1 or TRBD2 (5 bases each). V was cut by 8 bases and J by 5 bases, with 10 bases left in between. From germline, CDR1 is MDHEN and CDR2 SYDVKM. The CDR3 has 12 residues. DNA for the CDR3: TGTGCCAGCGCAACGGGACAAAACATTCAGTACTTC. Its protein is CASATGQNIQYF.